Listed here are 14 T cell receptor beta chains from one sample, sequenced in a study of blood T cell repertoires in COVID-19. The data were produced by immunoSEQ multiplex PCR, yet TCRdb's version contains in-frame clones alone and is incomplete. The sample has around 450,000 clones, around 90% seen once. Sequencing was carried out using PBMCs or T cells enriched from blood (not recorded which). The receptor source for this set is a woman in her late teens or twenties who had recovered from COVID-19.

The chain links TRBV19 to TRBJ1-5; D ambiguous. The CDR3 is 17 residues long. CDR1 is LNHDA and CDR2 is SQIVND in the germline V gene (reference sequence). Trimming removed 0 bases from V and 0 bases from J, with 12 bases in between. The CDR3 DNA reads TGTGCCAGTAGTATAGATCTCCGGCGGATTAGCAATCAGCCCCAGCATTTT. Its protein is CASSIDLRRISNQPQHF.

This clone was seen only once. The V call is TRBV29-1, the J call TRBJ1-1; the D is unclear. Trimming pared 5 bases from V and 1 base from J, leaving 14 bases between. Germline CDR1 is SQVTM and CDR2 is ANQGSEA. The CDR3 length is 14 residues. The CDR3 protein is CSVQVEGRNTEAFF. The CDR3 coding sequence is TGCAGCGTTCAGGTAGAGGGCAGGAACACTGAAGCTTTCTTT.

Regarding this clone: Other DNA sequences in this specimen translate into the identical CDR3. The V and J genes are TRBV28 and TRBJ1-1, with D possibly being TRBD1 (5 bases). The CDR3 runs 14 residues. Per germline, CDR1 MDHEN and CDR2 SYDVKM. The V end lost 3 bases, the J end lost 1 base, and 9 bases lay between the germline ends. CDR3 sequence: CASSLGGTNTEAFF. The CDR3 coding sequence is TGTGCCAGCAGTTTGGGGGGGACGAACACTGAAGCTTTCTTT.

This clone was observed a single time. CDR3 in amino acids: CASSPMTGGTEAFF. In DNA, the CDR3 is TGTGCCAGCAGCCCTATGACAGGGGGCACTGAAGCTTTCTTT. V usage is TRBV3-1 (or the pseudogene TRBV3-2) and J usage is TRBJ1-1, with 9 bases aligning to TRBD1. Trimming removed 4 bases from V and 4 bases from J; junction bases left unmatched: 4. The germline CDR1 and CDR2 sequences are LGHDT and YNNKEL (reference sequence). CDR3 length: 14 amino acids.

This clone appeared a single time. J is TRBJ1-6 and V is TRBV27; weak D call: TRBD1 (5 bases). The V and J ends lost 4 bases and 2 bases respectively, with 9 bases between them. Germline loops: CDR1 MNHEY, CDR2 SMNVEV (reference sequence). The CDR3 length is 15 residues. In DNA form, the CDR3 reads TGTGCCAGCAGTTGGCAGGGAACCTATAATTCACCCCTCCACTTT. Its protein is CASSWQGTYNSPLHF.

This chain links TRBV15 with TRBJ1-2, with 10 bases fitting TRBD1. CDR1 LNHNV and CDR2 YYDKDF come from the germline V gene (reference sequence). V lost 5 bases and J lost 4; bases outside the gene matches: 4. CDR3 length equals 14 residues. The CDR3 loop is CATSADRGRYGYTF. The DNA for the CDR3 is TGTGCCACCAGCGCCGACAGGGGGCGCTATGGCTACACCTTC. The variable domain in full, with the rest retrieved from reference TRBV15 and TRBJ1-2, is DAMVIQNPRYQVTQFGKPVTLSCSQTLNHNVMYWYQQKSSQAPKLLFHYYDKDFNNEADTPDNFQSRRPNTSFCFLDIRSPGLGDTAMYLCATSADRGRYGYTFGSGTRLTVV.

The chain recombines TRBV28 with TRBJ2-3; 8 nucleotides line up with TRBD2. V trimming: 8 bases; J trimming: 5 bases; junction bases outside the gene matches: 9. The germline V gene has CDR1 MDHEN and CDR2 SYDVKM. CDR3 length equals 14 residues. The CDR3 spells CASQLAAHRDTQYF. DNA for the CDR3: TGTGCCAGCCAACTAGCGGCCCATAGAGATACGCAGTATTTT.

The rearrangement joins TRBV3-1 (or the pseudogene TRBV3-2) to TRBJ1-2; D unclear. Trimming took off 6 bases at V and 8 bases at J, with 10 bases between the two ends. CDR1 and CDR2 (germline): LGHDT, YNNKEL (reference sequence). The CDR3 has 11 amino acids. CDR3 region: CASSAGLGYTF. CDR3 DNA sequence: TGTGCCAGCAGTGCAGGTCTGGGCTACACCTTC.

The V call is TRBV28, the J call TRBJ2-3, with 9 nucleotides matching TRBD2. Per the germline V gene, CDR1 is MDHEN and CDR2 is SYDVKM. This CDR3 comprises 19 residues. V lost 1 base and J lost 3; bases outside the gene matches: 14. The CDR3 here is CASSLSARGGKGSTDTQYF. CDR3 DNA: TGTGCCAGCAGTTTATCGGCGCGGGGGGGCAAGGGGTCGACAGATACGCAGTATTTT.

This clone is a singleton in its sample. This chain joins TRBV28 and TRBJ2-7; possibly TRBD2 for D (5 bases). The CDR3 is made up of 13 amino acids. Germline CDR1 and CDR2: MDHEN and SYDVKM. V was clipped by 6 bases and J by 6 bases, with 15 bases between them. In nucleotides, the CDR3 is TGTGCCAGCAGCCCGAATCGGGGTGGCGAGCAGTACTTC. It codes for CASSPNRGGEQYF. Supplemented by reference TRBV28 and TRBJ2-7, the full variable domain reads DVKVTQSSRYLVKRTGEKVFLECVQDMDHENMFWYRQDPGLGLRLIYFSYDVKMKEKGDIPEGYSVSREKKERFSLILESASTNQTSMYLCASSPNRGGEQYFGPGTRLTVT.

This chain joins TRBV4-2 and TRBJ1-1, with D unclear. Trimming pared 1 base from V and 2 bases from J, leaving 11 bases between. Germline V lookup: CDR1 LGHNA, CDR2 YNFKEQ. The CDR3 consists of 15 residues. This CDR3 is CASSQAGGINTEAFF. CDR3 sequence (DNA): TGTGCCAGCAGCCAAGCGGGAGGGATTAACACTGAAGCTTTCTTT.

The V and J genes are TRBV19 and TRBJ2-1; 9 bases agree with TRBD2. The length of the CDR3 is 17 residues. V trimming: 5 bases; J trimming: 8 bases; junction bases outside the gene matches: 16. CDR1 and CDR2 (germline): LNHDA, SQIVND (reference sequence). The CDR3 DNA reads TGTGCCAGTAGTCCCCAGGAGCGGGGGGCCTCTGGGGATGAGCAGTTCTTC. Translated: CASSPQERGASGDEQFF. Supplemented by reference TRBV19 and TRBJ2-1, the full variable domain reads DGGITQSPKYLFRKEGQNVTLSCEQNLNHDAMYWYRQDPGQGLRLIYYSQIVNDFQKGDIAEGYSVSREKKESFPLTVTSAQKNPTAFYLCASSPQERGASGDEQFFGPGTRLTVL.

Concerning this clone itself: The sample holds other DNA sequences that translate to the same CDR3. CDR3 protein: CASSLQGNTEAFF. CDR3 nucleotides: TGTGCCAGCAGCTTACAGGGCAACACTGAAGCTTTCTTT. V gene TRBV7-9 combines with J gene TRBJ1-1; D might be TRBD1 (5 bases). The CDR3 has 13 residues. V dropped 2 bases and J dropped 2 bases, with 6 bases sitting between them. Germline CDR1 is SEHNR and CDR2 is FQNEAQ (reference sequence).

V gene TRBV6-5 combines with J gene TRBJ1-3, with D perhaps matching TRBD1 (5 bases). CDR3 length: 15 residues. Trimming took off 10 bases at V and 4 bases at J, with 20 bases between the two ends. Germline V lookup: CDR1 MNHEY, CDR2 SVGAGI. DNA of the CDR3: TGTGCCACCTCGACTAGCAGGGAATTCGGAAACACCATATATTTT. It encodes CATSTSREFGNTIYF.